The present TCR beta chain was sequenced within a study of blood T cell repertoires in COVID-19. Study-wide background: Italy, Spain and the United States were the sources of the convalescent and acute COVID-19 samples. Sources were T cells, B-cell-depleted T cells, or PBMCs; the material itself was cDNA or gDNA.

From germline, CDR1 is MNHNS and CDR2 SASEGT. With V trimmed by 4 bases and J by 0 bases, 6 bases remained unmatched. The CDR3 contains 17 residues. The authors' processing: From reference gene primer amplification, estimates of nucleated cell counts were derived. TCRdb's table, derived via immunoSEQ multiplex PCR, lists solely in-frame clones and lacks some. V, J and clone size are taken as reported in that table, and D and trimming were inferred from the DNA itself. The sample consists of approximately 430,000 clones, 86% of them appearing once. Sequenced sample: peripheral blood. The rearrangement joins TRBV6-1 to TRBJ1-3; 10 bases map to TRBD1. The sequence came from a woman in her twenties or thirties with active or convalescent COVID-19. The CDR3 sequence is CASSARTGGYSGNTIYF. The DNA for the CDR3 is TGTGCCAGCAGTGCAAGGACAGGGGGTTACTCTGGAAACACCATATATTTT.